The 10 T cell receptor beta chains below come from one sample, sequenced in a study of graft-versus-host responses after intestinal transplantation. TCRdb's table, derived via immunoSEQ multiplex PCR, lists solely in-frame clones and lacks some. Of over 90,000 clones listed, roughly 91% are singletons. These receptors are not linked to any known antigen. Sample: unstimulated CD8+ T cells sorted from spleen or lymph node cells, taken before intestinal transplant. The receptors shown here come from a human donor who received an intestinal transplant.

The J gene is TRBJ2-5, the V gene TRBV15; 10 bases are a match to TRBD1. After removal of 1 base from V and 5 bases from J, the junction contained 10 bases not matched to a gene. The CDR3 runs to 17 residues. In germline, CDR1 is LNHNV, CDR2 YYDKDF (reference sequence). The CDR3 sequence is CATSRASGTGVRETQYF. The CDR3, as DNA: TGTGCCACCAGCAGAGCGTCCGGGACAGGGGTCCGGGAGACCCAGTACTTC.

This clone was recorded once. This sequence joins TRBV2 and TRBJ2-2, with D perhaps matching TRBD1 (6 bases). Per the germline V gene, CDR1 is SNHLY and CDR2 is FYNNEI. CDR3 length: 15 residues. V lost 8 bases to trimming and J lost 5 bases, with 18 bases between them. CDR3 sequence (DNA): TGTGCCAGCTTCACCGCGGACAGAACAACCGGGGAGCTGTTTTTT. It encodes CASFTADRTTGELFF.

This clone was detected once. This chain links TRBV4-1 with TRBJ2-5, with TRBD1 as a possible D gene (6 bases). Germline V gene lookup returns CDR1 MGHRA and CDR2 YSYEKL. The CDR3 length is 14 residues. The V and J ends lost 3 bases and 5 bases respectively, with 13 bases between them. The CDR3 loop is CASSQGARWETQYF. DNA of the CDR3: TGCGCCAGCAGCCAGGGGGCGAGGTGGGAGACCCAGTACTTC.

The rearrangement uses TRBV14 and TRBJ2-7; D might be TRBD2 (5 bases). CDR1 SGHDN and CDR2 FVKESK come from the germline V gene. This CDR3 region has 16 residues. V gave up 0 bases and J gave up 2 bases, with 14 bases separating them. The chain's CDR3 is CASSQEGQPRAYEQYF. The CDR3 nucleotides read TGTGCCAGCAGCCAAGAAGGGCAGCCGAGGGCCTACGAGCAGTACTTC.

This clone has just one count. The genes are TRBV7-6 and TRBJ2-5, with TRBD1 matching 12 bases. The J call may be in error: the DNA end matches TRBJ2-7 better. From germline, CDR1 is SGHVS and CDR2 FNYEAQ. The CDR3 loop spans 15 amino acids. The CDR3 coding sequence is TGTGCCAGCAGCTTAGAGGGGGACAGGGGGCACGAGCAGTACTTC. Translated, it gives CASSLEGDRGHEQYF.

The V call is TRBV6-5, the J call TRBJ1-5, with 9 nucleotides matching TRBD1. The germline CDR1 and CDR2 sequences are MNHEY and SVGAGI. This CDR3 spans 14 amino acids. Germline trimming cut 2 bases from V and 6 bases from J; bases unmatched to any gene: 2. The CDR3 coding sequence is TGTGCCAGCAGTTACCGGACAGGGGCTCAGCCCCAGCATTTT. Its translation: CASSYRTGAQPQHF.

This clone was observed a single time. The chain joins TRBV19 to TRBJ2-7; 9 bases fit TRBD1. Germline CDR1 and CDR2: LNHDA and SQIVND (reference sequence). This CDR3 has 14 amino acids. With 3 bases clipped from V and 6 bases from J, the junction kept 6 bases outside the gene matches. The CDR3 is CASSMRTGVGEQYF. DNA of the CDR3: TGTGCCAGTAGTATGAGGACAGGGGTTGGCGAGCAGTACTTC.

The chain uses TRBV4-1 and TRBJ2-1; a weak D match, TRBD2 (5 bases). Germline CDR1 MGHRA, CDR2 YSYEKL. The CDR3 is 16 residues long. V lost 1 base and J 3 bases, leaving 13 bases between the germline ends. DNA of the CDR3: TGCGCCAGCAGCCAAGGGCTCGGCGGGTACTACAATGAGCAGTTCTTC. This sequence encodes CASSQGLGGYYNEQFF.

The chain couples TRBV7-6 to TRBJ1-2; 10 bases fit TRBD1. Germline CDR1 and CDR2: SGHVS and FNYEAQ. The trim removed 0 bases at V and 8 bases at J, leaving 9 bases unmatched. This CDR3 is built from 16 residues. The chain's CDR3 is CASSLAAGTGERGYTF. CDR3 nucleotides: TGTGCCAGCAGCTTAGCGGCCGGGACAGGGGAAAGGGGCTACACCTTC.

CDR3 region: CASSLTGLSTDTQYF. The CDR3, as DNA: TGTGCCAGCAGTTTAACCGGACTGAGCACAGATACGCAGTATTTT. The chain employs TRBV27 and TRBJ2-3, with a tentative D call TRBD2 (5 bases). Germline CDR1 MNHEY, CDR2 SMNVEV (reference sequence). V lost 2 bases and J lost 0, with 9 bases in between. The length of the CDR3 is 15 residues.